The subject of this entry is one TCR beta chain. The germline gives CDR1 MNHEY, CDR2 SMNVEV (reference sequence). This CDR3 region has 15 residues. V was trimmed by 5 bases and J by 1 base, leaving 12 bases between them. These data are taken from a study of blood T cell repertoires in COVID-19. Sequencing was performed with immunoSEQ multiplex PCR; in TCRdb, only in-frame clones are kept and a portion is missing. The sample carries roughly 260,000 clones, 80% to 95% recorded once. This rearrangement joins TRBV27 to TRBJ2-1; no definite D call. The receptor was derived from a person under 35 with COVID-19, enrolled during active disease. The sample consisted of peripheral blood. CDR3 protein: CASSPATISYNEQFF. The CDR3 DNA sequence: TGTGCCAGCAGTCCGGCTACTATTTCCTACAATGAGCAGTTCTTC.